The next 10 T cell receptor beta chains were all read from a single sample in a study of blood T cell repertoires in COVID-19. The data were produced by immunoSEQ multiplex PCR, yet TCRdb's version contains in-frame clones alone and is incomplete. In the table there are 250,000 to 350,000 clones, nearly 90% of which are singletons. The sequencing input was PBMCs or T cells enriched from blood (not recorded which). The origin of the receptors is a woman between 18 and 29 years old with acute COVID-19.

The chain links TRBV5-1 to TRBJ1-1, with a possible D match to TRBD1 (6 bases). With 4 bases removed from V and 0 bases from J, the gap between germline ends came to 16 bases. The CDR3 loop spans 16 amino acids. Germline V gene data show CDR1 as SGHRS and CDR2 as YFSETQ. The CDR3 bases are TGCGCCAGCAGCGCCGGGAAGGACAGATTGAACACTGAAGCTTTCTTT. Translated: CASSAGKDRLNTEAFF.

This chain uses TRBV11-3 with TRBJ2-1; D may be TRBD1 (5 bases). Deletions cut 1 base from V and 8 bases from J, with 12 bases between. The CDR3 has 14 amino acids. Germline lookup yields CDR1 SGHNT and CDR2 YENEEA. The CDR3 sequence: CASSLGAQEYEQFF. In DNA, the CDR3 is TGTGCCAGCAGCTTAGGGGCACAGGAGTATGAGCAGTTCTTC.

The chain combines TRBV28 with TRBJ1-5; 7 nucleotides line up with TRBD1. Per the germline V gene, CDR1 is MDHEN and CDR2 is SYDVKM. Trimming took 6 bases from V and 3 from J; bases not matched to a gene: 8. The length of the CDR3 is 15 residues. The CDR3 is CASRERTGHNQPQHF. The CDR3 DNA follows: TGTGCCAGCAGAGAGAGGACAGGCCACAATCAGCCCCAGCATTTT.

This sequence joins TRBV5-6 and TRBJ1-6, with 8 bases that match TRBD1. Germline CDR1 reads SGHDT; CDR2 reads YYEEEE. This CDR3 comprises 15 residues. Trimming removed 3 bases from V and 8 bases from J; junction bases left unmatched: 7. CDR3 in DNA: TGTGCCAGCAGCTGGACAGGGTATCTCGATTCACCCCTCCACTTT. Amino acids: CASSWTGYLDSPLHF.

This rearrangement joins TRBV19 to TRBJ2-3; perhaps TRBD1 as D (5 bases). The V gene's germline CDR1 is LNHDA and CDR2 SQIVND (reference sequence). Trimming stripped 3 bases from V and 0 bases from J, with 10 bases between. CDR3 length: 15 residues. For the CDR3, the DNA is TGTGCCAGTAGTATCAGGGATACTAGCACAGATACGCAGTATTTT. Translation gives CASSIRDTSTDTQYF.

This chain joins TRBV18 and TRBJ1-4; TRBD1 matches 9 bases. Unmatched junction bases numbered 12, after V lost 3 bases and J lost 7 bases. Per the germline V gene, CDR1 is KGHSH and CDR2 is LQKENI. The CDR3 consists of 17 residues. The CDR3 region is CASSPPISQGAGEKLFF. For the CDR3, the DNA is TGTGCCAGCTCACCCCCCATTTCACAGGGGGCTGGTGAAAAACTGTTTTTT.

V and J are TRBV18 and TRBJ2-1, with 11 bases matching TRBD1. This CDR3 has 16 residues. Trimming took 6 bases from V and 6 from J; bases not matched to a gene: 10. Germline values: CDR1 KGHSH, CDR2 LQKENI. The CDR3 spells CASSQRGQGAGNEQFF. As DNA, the CDR3 is TGTGCCAGCTCCCAGAGAGGACAGGGGGCAGGCAATGAGCAGTTCTTC.

The chain employs TRBV19 and TRBJ1-5; 11 bases agree with TRBD1. The CDR3 is made up of 15 amino acids. Trimming cost V 5 bases and J 4 bases; bases outside gene matches: 4. The germline CDR1 and CDR2 sequences are LNHDA and SQIVND (reference sequence). Here the CDR3 reads CASSYGQGANQPQHF. In DNA form, the CDR3 reads TGTGCCAGTAGTTACGGACAGGGGGCGAATCAGCCCCAGCATTTT. The whole variable domain, remainder taken from reference TRBV19 and TRBJ1-5, is DGGITQSPKYLFRKEGQNVTLSCEQNLNHDAMYWYRQDPGQGLRLIYYSQIVNDFQKGDIAEGYSVSREKKESFPLTVTSAQKNPTAFYLCASSYGQGANQPQHFGDGTRLSIL.

The chain employs TRBV5-4 and TRBJ1-2; 9 nucleotides agree with TRBD1. The CDR3 is 16 residues long. The V segment lost 4 bases and the J segment 6 bases; nucleotides outside the gene matches: 13. CDR1 SGHNT and CDR2 YYREEE come from the germline V gene (reference sequence). The CDR3 region has the DNA TGTGCCAGCAGCCACCGGGACAGGGTTCAAAGTAATGGCTACACCTTC. It codes for CASSHRDRVQSNGYTF.

The V call is TRBV11-2, the J call TRBJ2-5; a possible D gene is TRBD2 (6 bases). The germline V and J ends were trimmed by 3 bases and 1 base, with 18 bases remaining between them. CDR1 is SGHAT, CDR2 FQNNGV, per germline. The CDR3 extends over 17 amino acids. The CDR3 is CASSFRRVGLLQETQYF. The CDR3 DNA reads TGTGCCAGCAGCTTTCGTCGGGTTGGACTACTCCAAGAGACCCAGTACTTC.